This TCR beta chain was identified during a study of cytomegalovirus exposure and HLA in healthy donors. This clone occurred a few times. Both 60 Vbeta primers and 13 Jbeta primers went into the PCR. The repertoire was sequenced with immunoSEQ multiplex PCR; TCRdb's copy has only in-frame clones and lacks some. The data contain roughly 120,000 clones, around 70% of them singletons. Trimming shortened V by 2 bases and J by 6 bases, and 11 bases separated the two germline ends. Germline V gene sequence: CDR1 SGHTA, CDR2 FQGTGA. This CDR3 region has 14 residues. The V call is TRBV7-3, the J call TRBJ2-1, with a possible D match to TRBD1 (7 bases). This TCR derives from a woman in her 40s in good health and CMV-seropositive. The sample consisted of PBMCs. This CDR3 is CASSLGQGGNEQFF. The CDR3 DNA reads as TGTGCCAGCAGCTTAGGGCAGGGGGGCAATGAGCAGTTCTTC.